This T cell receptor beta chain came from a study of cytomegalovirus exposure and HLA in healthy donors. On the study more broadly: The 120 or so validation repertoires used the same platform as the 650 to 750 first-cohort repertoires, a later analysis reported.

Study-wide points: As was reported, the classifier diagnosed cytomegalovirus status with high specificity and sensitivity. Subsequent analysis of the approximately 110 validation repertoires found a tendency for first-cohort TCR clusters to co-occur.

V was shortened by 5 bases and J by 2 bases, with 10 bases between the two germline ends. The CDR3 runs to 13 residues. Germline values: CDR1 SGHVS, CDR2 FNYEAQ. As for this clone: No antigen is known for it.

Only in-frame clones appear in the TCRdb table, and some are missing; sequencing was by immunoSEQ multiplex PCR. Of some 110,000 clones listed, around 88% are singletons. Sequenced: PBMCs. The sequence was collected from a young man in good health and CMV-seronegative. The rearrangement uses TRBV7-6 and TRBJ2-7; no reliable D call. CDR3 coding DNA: TGTGCCAGCAGCCCTACTACTACCTACGAGCAGTACTTC. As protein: CASSPTTTYEQYF.